A selection of T cell receptor beta chains follows, all from one sample in a study of molecular identifiers for immune sequencing clone quantification. TCRdb redid the calling of the PCR reads with MiXCR, one entry per CDR3 protein. The profile shows hundreds of thousands of distinct CDR3 sequences, around 20% of them singletons. Sequencing was carried out using naive CD8+ T cells from blood, with Jurkat cell RNA spiked in. These receptors originate from a human donor in good health. Some libraries in this study had Jurkat cell RNA spiked in. Both conserved end residues are part of each CDR3. Fields, in order: J gene, clone size, V gene, CDR3 length, D gene, CDR3 DNA, CDR3 protein. The D gene is left open where the match is weak. A clone size is listed for some rows: how often the clone was seen (once, few, many), or a class if it is expanded.

>TRBJ2-5|many|TRBV29-1|11|NA
TGCAGCGTTGTAGTCTACGAGACCCAGTACTTC
CSVVVYETQYF
>TRBJ2-2|NA|TRBV20-1|16|TRBD2
TGCAGTGCTAGAGACCGGACTAGAGCCCACACCGGGGAGCTGTTTTTT
CSARDRTRAHTGELFF
>TRBJ2-2|few|TRBV3-2|15|NA
TGTGCCAGCAGACCCATAGACCCGAACACCGGGGAGCTGTTTTTT
CASRPIDPNTGELFF
>TRBJ1-2|NA|TRBV20-1|12|NA
TGCAGTGTTAGAGTCGAGGGGTATGGCTACACCTTC
CSVRVEGYGYTF
>TRBJ2-7|many|TRBV14|14|NA
TGTGCCAGCAGCCATTTAGCAGGGCTAGTCGAGCAGTACTTC
CASSHLAGLVEQYF
>TRBJ1-2|many|TRBV29-1|17|NA
TGCAGCGCGGGGAATGTGACAGAGTCTTTAGCTAACTATGGCTACACCTTC
CSAGNVTESLANYGYTF
>TRBJ2-7|many|TRBV11-1|13|NA
TGTGCCAGCAGCGGCAGGGGTGAGTACGAGCAGTACTTC
CASSGRGEYEQYF
>TRBJ2-3|many|TRBV19|14|NA
TGTGCCAGTAGTGGTAGGGGTTTCACAGATACGCAGTATTTT
CASSGRGFTDTQYF
>TRBJ2-2|many|TRBV4-3|17|NA
TGCGCCAGCAGCCAATTTTCACATCTCGCGAACACCGGGGAGCTGTTTTTT
CASSQFSHLANTGELFF
>TRBJ1-5|many|TRBV6-2/TRBV6-3|17|NA
TGTGCCAGCAGCCCGGACCGGTTTTTTGATAGCAATCAGCCCCAGCATTTT
CASSPDRFFDSNQPQHF
>TRBJ2-2|NA|TRBV27|16|TRBD1
TGTGCCAGCAGTTTAGGGGACAGCCTAAACACCGGGGAGCTGTTTTTT
CASSLGDSLNTGELFF